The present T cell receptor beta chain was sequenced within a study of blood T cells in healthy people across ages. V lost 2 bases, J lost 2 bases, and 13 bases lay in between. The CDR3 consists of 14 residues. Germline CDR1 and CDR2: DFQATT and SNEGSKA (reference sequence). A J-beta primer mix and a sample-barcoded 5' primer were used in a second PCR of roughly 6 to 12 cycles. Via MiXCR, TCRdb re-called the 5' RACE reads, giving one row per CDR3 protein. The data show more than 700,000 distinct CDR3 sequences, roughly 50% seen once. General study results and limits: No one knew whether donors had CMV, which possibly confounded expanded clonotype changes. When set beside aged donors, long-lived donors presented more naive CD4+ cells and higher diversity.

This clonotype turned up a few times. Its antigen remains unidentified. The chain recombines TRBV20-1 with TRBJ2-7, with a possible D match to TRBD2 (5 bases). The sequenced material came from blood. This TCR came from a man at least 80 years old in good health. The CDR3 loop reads CSARSRARAYEQYF. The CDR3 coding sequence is TGCAGTGCTAGATCCCGCGCGCGGGCCTACGAGCAGTACTTC.